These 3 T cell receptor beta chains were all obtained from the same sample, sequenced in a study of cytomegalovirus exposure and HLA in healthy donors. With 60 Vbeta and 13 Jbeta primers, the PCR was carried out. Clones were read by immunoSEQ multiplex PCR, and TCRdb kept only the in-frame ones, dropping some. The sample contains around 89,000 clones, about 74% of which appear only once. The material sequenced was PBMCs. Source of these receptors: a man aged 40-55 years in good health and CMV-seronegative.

The CDR3, as DNA: TGTGCCAGCTCAACGGACAGGGCGGGCGAGCAGTACTTC. Translating it yields CASSTDRAGEQYF. This chain links TRBV18 with TRBJ2-7; 8 bases match TRBD1. This CDR3 is 13 amino acids long. Trimming at V came to 5 bases and at J to 6 bases, leaving 6 bases not matched to a gene. Germline assignment: CDR1 KGHSH and CDR2 LQKENI.

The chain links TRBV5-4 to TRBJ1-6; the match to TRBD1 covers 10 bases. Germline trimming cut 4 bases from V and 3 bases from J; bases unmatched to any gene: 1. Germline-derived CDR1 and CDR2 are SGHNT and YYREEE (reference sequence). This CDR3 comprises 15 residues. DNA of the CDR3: TGTGCCAGCAGCGGGGACAGGGGCTATAATTCACCCCTCCACTTT. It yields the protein CASSGDRGYNSPLHF.

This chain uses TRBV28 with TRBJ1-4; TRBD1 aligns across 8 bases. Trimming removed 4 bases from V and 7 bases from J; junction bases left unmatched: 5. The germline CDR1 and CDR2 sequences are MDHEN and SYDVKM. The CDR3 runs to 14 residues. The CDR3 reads CASSSGQDFEKLFF. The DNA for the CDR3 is TGTGCCAGCAGTTCGGGACAGGACTTTGAAAAACTGTTTTTT.